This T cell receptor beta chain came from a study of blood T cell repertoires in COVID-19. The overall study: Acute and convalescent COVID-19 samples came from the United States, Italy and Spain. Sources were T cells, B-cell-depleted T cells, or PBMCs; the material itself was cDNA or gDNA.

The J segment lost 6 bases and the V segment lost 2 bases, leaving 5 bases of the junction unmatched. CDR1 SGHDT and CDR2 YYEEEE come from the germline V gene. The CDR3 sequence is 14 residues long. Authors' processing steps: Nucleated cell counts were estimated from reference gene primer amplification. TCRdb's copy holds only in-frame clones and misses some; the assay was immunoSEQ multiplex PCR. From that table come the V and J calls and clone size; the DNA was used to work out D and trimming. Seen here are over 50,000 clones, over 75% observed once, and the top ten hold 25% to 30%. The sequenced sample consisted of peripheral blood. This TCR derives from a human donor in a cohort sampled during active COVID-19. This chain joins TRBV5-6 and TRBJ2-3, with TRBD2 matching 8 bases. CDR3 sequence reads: CASSFQRGWDTQYF. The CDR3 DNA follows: TGTGCCAGCAGCTTCCAGCGGGGGTGGGATACGCAGTATTTT.